These 4 T cell receptor beta chains were all obtained from the same sample, sequenced in a study of type 1 and type 2 diabetes patients. Amplification started from genomic DNA. Multiplex PCR with 30 forward and 13 reverse primers amplified the TCR beta CDR3. TCRdb re-called the multiplex PCR reads with MiXCR, one entry per CDR3 protein. The sample records under 300,000 distinct CDR3 sequences, roughly 48% being singletons. Sequences were obtained from peripheral blood mononuclear cells (PBMCs). The source of these receptors is a man aged 18 to 29 with type 2 diabetes.

V gene TRBV7-3 combines with J gene TRBJ2-7; D is possibly TRBD1 (5 bases). The CDR3 is 13 amino acids. Trimming took off 3 bases at V and 7 bases at J, with 13 bases between the two ends. Germline V gene data show CDR1 as SGHTA and CDR2 as FQGTGA. The CDR3 loop reads CASSFTSDREQYF. The DNA for the CDR3 is TGTGCCAGCAGCTTTACCTCAGACAGAGAGCAGTACTTC.

The chain uses TRBV15 and TRBJ1-2; maybe TRBD1 (5 bases). Germline loops: CDR1 LNHNV, CDR2 YYDKDF (reference sequence). CDR3 length: 15 residues. The V and J ends lost 0 bases and 4 bases respectively, with 12 bases between them. The CDR3 loop is CATSREGRVVYGYTF. Here the CDR3 DNA reads TGTGCCACCAGCAGAGAGGGCAGGGTGGTCTATGGCTACACCTTC.

This clonotype was counted ten times or more. The chain is built from TRBV30 and TRBJ1-4; TRBD1 agrees at 7 bases. This CDR3 region has 14 residues. Per germline, CDR1 GTSNPN and CDR2 SVGIG (reference sequence). Unmatched junction bases numbered 7, after V lost 2 bases and J lost 7 bases. The CDR3 DNA is TGTGCCTGGAGTAGGGGCAGGGGGGGTGAAAAACTGTTTTTT. Amino acid sequence: CAWSRGRGGEKLFF.

The chain joins TRBV19 to TRBJ2-7; 7 nucleotides line up with TRBD2. The germline CDR1 and CDR2 sequences are LNHDA and SQIVND (reference sequence). Trimming removed 10 bases from V and 3 bases from J; junction bases left unmatched: 9. This CDR3 has 13 amino acids. CDR3 in amino acids: CATSAGDYYEQYF. CDR3 DNA: TGTGCCACCTCGGCGGGAGATTACTACGAGCAGTACTTC.